This TCR beta chain was identified during a study of T cell responses to AZD1222 COVID-19 vaccine. Comment on this clone: What it binds is not known.

Assay used: immunoSEQ multiplex PCR; TCRdb lists only in-frame clones, some missing. The repertoire holds 170,000 or so clones, 75% to 90% seen once, with approximately 2.5% in the top ten. Study results and caveats: Spike-specific TCR breadth and depth went up after people got two AZD1222 doses. Reports indicate that nearly half of spike-specific TCRs are directed at unmutated variant regions. CD4 TCRs linked to vaccination spanned spike, dominating at 160-218 and 743-854. Females made up more of the donors, who were largely white British, and clonal diversity may have come out too low.

The receptor comes from an adult in good health. Sequenced material: peripheral blood, taken on day 0 of AZD1222 vaccination.

CDR3 coding DNA: TGTGCCAGCAGCCGGGACAGGGCAGGCAATCAGCCCCAGCATTTT. Translation: CASSRDRAGNQPQHF. The chain combines TRBV28 with TRBJ1-5; 9 nucleotides line up with TRBD1. J gave up 2 bases and V 6 bases, and 5 bases lay outside the gene matches. The CDR3 covers 15 residues. Germline-derived CDR1 and CDR2 are MDHEN and SYDVKM.